The 23 T cell receptor beta chains given below trace back to one sample, sequenced in a study of Ad26.COV2.S vaccination and SARS-CoV-2 variants. Documented treatment: approximately 18 received Ad26.COV2.S at low or high dose, single or two shots; a few received placebo; per-sample allocation not given. Sample collection was performed on day 63 after the first vaccine or placebo injection. Clones were read by immunoSEQ multiplex PCR, and TCRdb kept only the in-frame ones, dropping some. Of about 410,000 clones detected, about 92% appear once; the ten largest clones hold more than 1.5%. Sequences were derived from peripheral blood, sampled in a trial of Ad26.COV2.S vaccine versus placebo. These receptors came from a person between 18 and 65 years old who received the Ad26.COV2.S COVID-19 vaccine or a placebo.

The chain combines TRBV6-1 with TRBJ1-2; D is perhaps TRBD1 (5 bases). This CDR3 region has 14 residues. V gave up 1 base and J gave up 3 bases, with 9 bases separating them. Germline values: CDR1 MNHNS, CDR2 SASEGT. CDR3 loop: CASSEGRQHYGYTF. The CDR3 DNA reads TGTGCCAGCAGTGAAGGGAGACAGCACTATGGCTACACCTTC.

The genes are TRBV4-1 and TRBJ2-1, with 16 positions matching TRBD2. V lost 0 bases and J lost 9; bases outside the gene matches: 8. Germline V lookup: CDR1 MGHRA, CDR2 YSYEKL. The CDR3 runs to 18 residues. The CDR3 is CASSQDQPGLAGGSEQFF. The CDR3 DNA reads as TGCGCCAGCAGCCAAGATCAACCGGGACTAGCGGGGGGGAGTGAGCAGTTCTTC.

This CDR3 is CASREEGPLNEQFF. Written as DNA, the CDR3 is TGTGCCAGCAGGGAGGAGGGGCCCCTCAATGAGCAGTTCTTC. V is TRBV2 and J is TRBJ2-1; the D gene is possibly TRBD2 (6 bases). CDR3 size: 14 residues. The V gene lost 6 bases and the J gene lost 6 bases, with 15 bases spanning the gap. Per the germline V gene, CDR1 is SNHLY and CDR2 is FYNNEI.

This clone has only one observation. The genes are TRBV28 and TRBJ2-7; D ambiguous. The V end was cut by 1 base, the J end by 2 bases, with 15 bases between. The CDR3 consists of 16 residues. The germline V gene encodes CDR1 MDHEN and CDR2 SYDVKM. The chain's CDR3 is CASSLLRRSFTYEQYF. Written as DNA, the CDR3 is TGTGCCAGCAGTTTATTACGCAGGAGCTTCACCTACGAGCAGTACTTC.

CDR3 coding DNA: TGTGCCAGCAGTGACCAGGGGGCCCGGATAGATACGCAGTATTTT. It specifies CASSDQGARIDTQYF. The J gene is TRBJ2-3, the V gene TRBV28; 8 bases are shared with TRBD1. Losses at the gene ends were 5 bases for V and 5 bases for J; bases not matched to a gene: 9. The CDR3 has 15 residues. Germline V lookup: CDR1 MDHEN, CDR2 SYDVKM.

The V call is TRBV7-9, the J call TRBJ2-7; unclear D gene. V was clipped by 3 bases and J by 0 bases, with 9 bases between them. From germline, CDR1 is SEHNR and CDR2 FQNEAQ (reference sequence). The CDR3 covers 14 residues. In nucleotides, the CDR3 is TGTGCCAGCAGCTTCTCTCCCGACTCCTACGAGCAGTACTTC. This codes for CASSFSPDSYEQYF.

This rearrangement joins TRBV11-2 to TRBJ2-5; D might be TRBD1 or TRBD2, each matching 5 bases. The CDR3 extends over 14 amino acids. Germline V gene lookup returns CDR1 SGHAT and CDR2 FQNNGV. V gave up 3 bases and J gave up 1 base, with 9 bases separating them. Here the CDR3 DNA reads TGTGCCAGCAGCTTTCTGGGGGTCCAAGAGACCCAGTACTTC. It is translated as CASSFLGVQETQYF.

The rearrangement uses TRBV29-1 and TRBJ1-2, with D perhaps matching TRBD1 (5 bases). V shed 5 bases and J shed 5 bases, with 21 bases lying between them. The germline gives CDR1 SQVTM, CDR2 ANQGSEA. The CDR3 covers 15 residues. The CDR3 here is CSVTRDSGVGYGYTF. DNA of the CDR3: TGCAGCGTTACCCGGGACTCGGGGGTGGGGTATGGCTACACCTTC.

V and J are TRBV24-1 and TRBJ2-7, with a weak D call TRBD1 (6 bases). This CDR3 spans 16 amino acids. Trimming cost V 3 bases and J 0 bases, with 14 bases left between them. Germline CDR1 KGHDR, CDR2 SFDVKD. The CDR3 DNA reads as TGTGCCACCAGTGATAAAGGACAGCCCTTCTCCTACGAGCAGTACTTC. Protein product: CATSDKGQPFSYEQYF.

V and J are TRBV7-9 and TRBJ2-3; 7 bases line up with TRBD2. This CDR3 contains 13 residues. The ends lost 3 bases at V and 4 bases at J; junction bases unmatched: 1. From germline, CDR1 is SEHNR and CDR2 FQNEAQ (reference sequence). The CDR3 spells CASSLGRADTQYF. DNA of the CDR3: TGTGCCAGCAGCTTGGGGAGGGCAGATACGCAGTATTTT.

There are a few counts of this clone. The chain combines TRBV5-4 with TRBJ2-7, with a possible D match to TRBD2 (6 bases). Looked up from germline, CDR1 is SGHNT and CDR2 is YYREEE (reference sequence). V shed 4 bases and J shed 2 bases, with 16 bases lying between them. This CDR3 region has 15 residues. The CDR3: CASSRGMDSTYEQYF. CDR3 DNA sequence: TGTGCCAGCAGCCGCGGGATGGACTCAACCTACGAGCAGTACTTC.

This clone was found once. The chain carries TRBV27 and TRBJ1-4; no reliable D call. The CDR3 sequence is 16 residues long. V shed 5 bases and J shed 6 bases, with 19 bases lying between them. The V gene's germline CDR1 is MNHEY and CDR2 SMNVEV (reference sequence). CDR3 sequence: CASSAVSVRPDEKLFF. For the CDR3, the DNA is TGTGCCAGCAGTGCCGTAAGTGTGAGGCCCGATGAAAAACTGTTTTTT.

The genes are TRBV6-4 and TRBJ1-5; D unclear. The germline gives CDR1 MRHNA, CDR2 SNTAGT. CDR3 length: 15 residues. Trimming took off 4 bases at V and 0 bases at J, with 10 bases between the two ends. This CDR3 reads CASSVGNYSNQPQHF. The CDR3 coding sequence is TGTGCCAGCAGTGTGGGGAATTATAGCAATCAGCCCCAGCATTTT.

The chain recombines TRBV30 with TRBJ2-1; 8 nucleotides match TRBD1. Germline-derived CDR1 and CDR2 are GTSNPN and SVGIG (reference sequence). The CDR3 has 12 residues. The V and J ends lost 5 bases and 4 bases, in that order; junction bases with no gene match: 1. This chain's CDR3 is CAWGQGYNEQFF. CDR3 in DNA: TGTGCCTGGGGACAGGGATACAATGAGCAGTTCTTC. Variable domain in full (rest from reference TRBV30 and TRBJ2-1): SQTIHQWPATLVQPVGSPLSLECTVEGTSNPNLYWYRQAAGRGLQLLFYSVGIGQISSEVPQNLSASRPQDRQFILSSKKLLLSDSGFYLCAWGQGYNEQFFGPGTRLTVL.

The V gene is TRBV10-3, the J gene TRBJ1-5; a weak D match, TRBD1 (5 bases). V dropped 0 bases and J dropped 10 bases, with 13 bases sitting between them. The CDR3 contains 14 residues. In germline, CDR1 is ENHRY, CDR2 SYGVKD. This CDR3 is CAISESQGSTPQHF. The CDR3 DNA reads TGTGCCATCAGTGAGTCGCAGGGCTCAACACCCCAGCATTTT.

The chain has TRBV3-1 (or the pseudogene TRBV3-2) and TRBJ2-7; 10 bases are a match to TRBD1. V lost 3 bases and J lost 4; bases outside the gene matches: 3. Germline loops: CDR1 LGHDT, CDR2 YNNKEL (reference sequence). The CDR3 totals 14 residues. The DNA for the CDR3 is TGTGCCAGCAGCCACCGGGACAGGGGATACGAGCAGTACTTC. Translated, it gives CASSHRDRGYEQYF.

The chain employs TRBV18 and TRBJ2-2; TRBD1 might be the D (6 bases). The V end was cut by 3 bases, the J end by 0 bases, with 8 bases between. The CDR3 is 15 amino acids. Germline assignment: CDR1 KGHSH and CDR2 LQKENI. This chain's CDR3 is CASSPDRSNTGELFF. CDR3 DNA sequence: TGTGCCAGCTCACCGGACAGATCGAACACCGGGGAGCTGTTTTTT.

This chain joins TRBV9 and TRBJ2-7; perhaps TRBD1 as D (5 bases). V gave up 2 bases and J gave up 0 bases, with 9 bases separating them. CDR3 length: 14 amino acids. Germline V gene data show CDR1 as SGDLS and CDR2 as YYNGEE. CDR3 in amino acids: CASSVQGFSYEQYF. The DNA for the CDR3 is TGTGCCAGCAGCGTTCAGGGCTTCTCCTACGAGCAGTACTTC. The full variable domain, with the rest looked up from reference TRBV9 and TRBJ2-7, is DSGVTQTPKHLITATGQRVTLRCSPRSGDLSVYWYQQSLDQGLQFLIQYYNGEERAKGNILERFSAQQFPDLHSELNLSSLELGDSALYFCASSVQGFSYEQYFGPGTRLTVT.

This clone was detected once. V is TRBV6-2 or TRBV6-3 and J is TRBJ2-7, with TRBD1 matching 9 bases. The CDR3 runs 15 residues. Germline CDR1 is MNHEY and CDR2 is SVGEGT. V dropped 6 bases and J dropped 9; count of bases not matched to a gene: 15. CDR3 sequence: CASSNRDRAMNRQYF. CDR3 nucleotide sequence: TGTGCCAGCAGCAACCGGGACAGGGCCATGAACCGGCAGTACTTC.

The chain joins TRBV6-6 to TRBJ2-2, with D unclear. The CDR3 contains 14 residues. V dropped 6 bases and J dropped 8 bases, with 16 bases sitting between them. Germline V gene sequence: CDR1 MNHNY, CDR2 SVGAGI (reference sequence). In nucleotides, the CDR3 is TGTGCCAGCAGGCTCCGGGCTCCGCGTGGGGAGCTGTTTTTT. Its protein product is CASRLRAPRGELFF.

This clone was counted only a few times. This sequence joins TRBV5-1 and TRBJ1-2; D perhaps matches TRBD1 (6 bases). The CDR3 totals 16 residues. Trimming removed 4 bases at V and 8 bases at J, with 24 bases between. Looked up from germline, CDR1 is SGHRS and CDR2 is YFSETQ. The CDR3 DNA reads as TGCGCCAGCAGCCCGGGGACATTTTCGGTCGGATCGGGCTACACCTTC. This codes for CASSPGTFSVGSGYTF.

The chain joins TRBV9 to TRBJ2-3; the D gene is possibly TRBD2 (5 bases). V lost 6 bases to trimming and J lost 2 bases, with 16 bases between them. CDR3 length: 15 amino acids. Germline V CDR1 and CDR2: SGDLS, YYNGEE. The CDR3, as DNA: TGTGCCAGCACCACGGGAATTGGTTTCACAGATACGCAGTATTTT. The encoded protein is CASTTGIGFTDTQYF.

Comment on this clone: The sample holds other DNA sequences that translate to the same CDR3. The genes are TRBV29-1 and TRBJ2-3, with TRBD1 matching over 7 bases. Germline CDR1 reads SQVTM; CDR2 reads ANQGSEA. Trimming took 4 bases from V and 1 from J; bases not matched to a gene: 2. CDR3 length: 13 amino acids. Written as DNA, the CDR3 is TGCAGCGTTGGGGGACAGCGCACAGATACGCAGTATTTT. This codes for CSVGGQRTDTQYF.